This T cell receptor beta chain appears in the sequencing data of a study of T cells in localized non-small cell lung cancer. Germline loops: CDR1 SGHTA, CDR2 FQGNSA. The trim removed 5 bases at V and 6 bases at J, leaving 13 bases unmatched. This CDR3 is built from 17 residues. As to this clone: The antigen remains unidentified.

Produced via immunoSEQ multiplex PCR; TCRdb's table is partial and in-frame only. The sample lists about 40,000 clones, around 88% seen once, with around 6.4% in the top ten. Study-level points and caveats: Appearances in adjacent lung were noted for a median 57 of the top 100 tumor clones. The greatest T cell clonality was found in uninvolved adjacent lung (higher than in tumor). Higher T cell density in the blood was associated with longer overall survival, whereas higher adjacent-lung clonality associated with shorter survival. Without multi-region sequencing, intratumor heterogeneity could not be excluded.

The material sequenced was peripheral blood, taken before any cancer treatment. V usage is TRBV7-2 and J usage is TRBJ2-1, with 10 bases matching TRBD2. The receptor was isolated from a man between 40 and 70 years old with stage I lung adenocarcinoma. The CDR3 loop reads CASSLRGSGRAGNEQFF. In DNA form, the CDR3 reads TGTGCCAGCAGCCTCCGTGGGAGCGGGAGGGCCGGCAATGAGCAGTTCTTC.